This T cell receptor beta chain was retrieved from a study of cytomegalovirus exposure and HLA in healthy donors listed by TCRdb under 2017. In terms of the full investigation: An earlier analysis of 587 of the donors reported around 280 Gb of sequence data and about 120 million unique TCR beta sequences obtained from approximately 180 million T cells. An early release that covered approximately 600 HLA-typed donors contained approximately 290 gigabases of sequencing data and 70 million to 100 million unique TCR sequences. Of the roughly 400 genotyped donors, roughly 85% fell in the genetic ancestry cluster associated with self-reported Caucasian donors. The aim of the study was to test whether cataloging public T cell receptors could identify signatures of past pathogen exposure. The study used immunosequencing to profile the T cell repertoires of 666 subjects and linked those repertoires to cytomegalovirus serostatus. A separate validation cohort of 100 to 150 different subjects was used in addition to the roughly 640-subject first cohort. High-throughput TCR immunosequencing, statistical association of individual TCRs with disease status, and machine learning were combined to predict cytomegalovirus infection status. In a later analysis, previously published TCR beta repertoires from several hundred donors were re-analyzed and high-resolution HLA genotyping was added so that TCR occurrence patterns could be studied. In the later analysis, no new phenotypic data were used to find candidate immune exposures; instead, reliance was placed on TCR beta sequences and their occurrence across donors. An earlier analysis of several hundred of the donors applied high-throughput TCR beta sequencing to assess whether each TCR beta V gene segment acted as functional or pseudogenic. Alongside the repertoire data, information on donor age, sex, ethnicity and CMV serostatus was compiled. In a later genetic analysis, genome-wide SNP genotypes for about three fifths of the 666 donors were used, and that subset was treated as a discovery cohort. All discovery cohort repertoires had been generated on a single sequencing platform. Both class I and class II loci were covered by HLA typing, at four-digit resolution. The number of typed donors differed by locus: about 620-630 for A, B, C, DRB1 and DQB1; about 520 for DQA1; roughly 600 for DPA1; and around 450 for DPB1. Because of strong linkage in the cohort, a few DR-DQ haplotypes were treated as single units for association and clustering. On average, roughly 240,000 unique TCR beta nucleotide sequences were sequenced per donor among more than 350 genotyped donors of the cohort, with about 17% of those sequences being non-productive. General findings and caveats noted by the study authors: Most TCR sequences were seen in very few donors, while some public TCRs were found in many individuals. Compared with equally common non-associated chains, HLA-associated TCR beta chains in a later analysis were more clonally expanded and had lower generation probabilities. According to a later genetic analysis, donors in an Asian-associated ancestry cluster had fewer N-insertions in productive TCRs than the approximately 690-donor mean. A group of highly shared sequence variants was considered likely to be a technical artifact of the sequencing pipeline. In an earlier analysis of around 500 of the donors, most TCR beta V segments appeared in productive rearrangements about 87% or about 30% of the time, broadly matching IMGT annotations. Linkage disequilibrium might explain the correlated functional status among segregating V segments, but an unknown experimental factor could not be excluded. In the study, approximately 160 TCR beta chains were listed as associated with cytomegalovirus. A further reported finding was that TCR beta sequences accurately predicted the HLA-A and HLA-B alleles for most subjects in the first cohort. Because counts were too low, roughly 18 rarely observed V segments, including chromosome 9 orphons, were left out of the earlier analysis of 587 of the donors. Specific HLA alleles were associated with 15,000 to 20,000 TCR beta sequences at a false discovery rate of 0.05 in a later analysis. Roughly uniform sequencing depth across donors was assumed in presence/absence analyses, although this assumption may not hold. This cohort had only TCR beta chains sequenced, and the lack of alpha or paired-chain data limited which features could be detected. The only immune exposure information available for the cohort was CMV serostatus. Strong co-occurrence of HLA alleles, especially DR and DQ, made assigning TCR associations to individual alleles difficult. In a later analysis, most CMV-associated TCR beta chains were found to appear HLA-restricted, with HLA associations seemingly driven largely by CMV exposure. In a later analysis, TCR association rates were found to vary across HLA loci, with the most associated TCRs seen for DRB1 alleles and the fewest for HLA-C alleles. According to a later analysis, parvovirus B19, influenza, CMV and Epstein-Barr virus appeared linked to several top co-occurrence clusters. It was suggested by the authors that the approach could potentially be generalized to other disease states and immunological phenotypes. The classifier was reported to diagnose cytomegalovirus status with high specificity and sensitivity in both the original and validation cohorts. V-gene and J-gene trimming of TCR beta chains was associated with a missense DCLRE1C variant in a later genetic analysis, and the association was replicated in an independent cohort. In vitro tests confirmed that a few of the cytomegalovirus-associated TCR beta chains recognize cytomegalovirus antigens. Some IMGT-functional V segments, including TRBV6-2 and TRBV6-3, could not be told apart with the 87-base-pair reads, so those segments were excluded. Because some donors lacked HLA typing at each locus, the association tests relied only on the typed subset.

The cohort consisted of more than 650 healthy bone marrow donors. At the time of sampling, all cohort members were nominally healthy, though unrecorded immune exposures were likely present. The donor tested CMV seronegative and was one of the 352 seronegative cohort members. Every donor gave a peripheral blood sample, and the peripheral blood mononuclear cells from that sample were used for TCR beta sequencing. Genomic DNA extraction from the blood cell samples was performed with the Qiagen DNeasy Blood Extraction Kit. As for this clone: The antigen it recognizes is unknown. No base quality values were provided; no much bigger clone lies one nucleotide off.

There are 12 amino acids in the CDR3, from cysteine to phenylalanine inclusive. The entry retains the CDR3 DNA only, 36 bases that are in frame from base 1. CDR1 and CDR2 (SQVTM, ANQGSEA) derive from the germline V gene. The germline V end is reduced by 7 bases and the J end by 5 bases; junction bases left unmatched: 6. Library construction relied on the immunoSEQ multiplex PCR assay. For the multiplex PCR, a mixture combining 60 forward primers for TCR Vbeta segments and 13 reverse primers for TCR Jbeta segments was used. The CDR3 region of rearranged TCR beta genes was amplified from genomic DNA by a multiplex PCR assay. On the Illumina HiSeq System, the amplified TCR beta libraries were sequenced as 87-base-pair reads. The authors' pipeline ran thus. A later analysis tallied tens of millions of unique TCR beta chains across the 666 repertoires, and roughly 11 million of those chains were shared by two or more donors. To remove PCR and sequencing errors, raw reads were error-corrected and collapsed into unique sequences using a nearest-neighbor algorithm that merged closely related sequences. V, D and J gene segments were assigned by aligning CDR3 sequences to IMGT reference sequences. For a sequence to be retained, at least a six-nucleotide match to both a V gene segment and a J gene segment was required. A rearrangement counted as productive if the CDR3 had no stop codons and remained in frame with V and J, and every other rearrangement counted as non-productive. Following IMGT convention, CDR3 was defined as the stretch from the second conserved V-encoded cysteine to the conserved J-encoded phenylalanine. In an earlier analysis of around 570 of the donors, sequences lacking an unambiguous match to a single V gene segment were excluded. An earlier analysis of just under 600 of the donors called V segments functional above 56.7% productive rearrangements and segregating when the between-donor standard deviation exceeded 5%. A statistical classification framework was built for diagnosing cytomegalovirus status from the catalog of TCR beta chain sequences. A later analysis assigned V and J genes by comparing TCR nucleotide sequences with IMGT/GENE-DB human TR gene sequences. A later analysis assigned CDR3 sequences and most-parsimonious VDJ recombination scenarios with the TCRdist pipeline. A later analysis defined each TCR beta chain by its CDR3 amino acid sequence plus V-gene family, and excluded reads lacking a unique V-gene family. To address suspected cross-contamination and a sequencing artifact, a later analysis removed 592 highly shared, low-generation-probability nucleotide sequences. In a later analysis, a clonal expansion index for each public chain was calculated from normalized within-repertoire ranks of inferred template counts. In a later analysis, generation probabilities were computed using a VDJ recombination model fitted to out-of-frame rearrangements, and the results were checked against IGoR. Hypergeometric tests were used in a later analysis to score TCR-TCR, TCR-HLA and TCR-CMV co-occurrence, with a repertoire-size bias correction applied to the TCR pairs. False discovery rates were estimated in a later analysis by permuting HLA or CMV assignments 20 times. A later analysis grouped co-occurring TCRs with DBSCAN, adding TCRdist sequence similarity when clustering within HLA-allele-positive subsets. For co-occurrence clustering, repertoires with fewer than 30,000 or more than 120,000 public chains were excluded, along with roughly 5 repertoires with anomalous nucleotide sharing. Here the immuneACCESS table is served through TCRdb, limited to in-frame sequences with V and J called. Missing clones are a known gap in these copies; in checked studies unresolved V genes cover under half, and the rest lacks a known reason. That table gives V, J and clone size, and the DNA gave D and trimming. For this sample there are 75,000 to 95,000 clones; roughly 83% appear just once. Clones ranked in the top ten supply 2.1% of the sample.

The sample comprised PBMCs. The receptor was derived from a man between 18 and 35 years old in good health and CMV-seronegative. The chain is assembled from TRBV29-1 and TRBJ2-7, and 9 bases in between align with TRBD2. The CDR3 protein: CSGGGGAHEQYF. The DNA reads as follows: TGCAGCGGGGGCGGGGGGGCGCACGAGCAGTACTTC.